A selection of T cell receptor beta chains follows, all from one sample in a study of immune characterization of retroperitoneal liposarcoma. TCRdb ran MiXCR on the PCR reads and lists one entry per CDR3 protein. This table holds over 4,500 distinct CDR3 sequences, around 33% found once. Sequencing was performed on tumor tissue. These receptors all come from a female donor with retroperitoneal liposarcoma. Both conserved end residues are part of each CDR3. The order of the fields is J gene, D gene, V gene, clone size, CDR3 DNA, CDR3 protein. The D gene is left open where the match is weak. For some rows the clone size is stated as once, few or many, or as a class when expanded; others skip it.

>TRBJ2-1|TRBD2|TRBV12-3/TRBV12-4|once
TGTGCCAGCAGTTCCCCTGGGGGGCGGACTAGCGGGAACAATGAGCAGTTCTTC
CASSSPGGRTSGNNEQFF
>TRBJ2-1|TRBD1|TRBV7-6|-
TGTGCCAGCAGCCAAGGGGACAGGGCGAAAAAATCGAACGAGCAGTTCTTC
CASSQGDRAKKSNEQFF
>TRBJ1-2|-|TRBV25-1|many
TGTGCCAGCAGTGAAGGGGGGAACTATGGCTACACCTTC
CASSEGGNYGYTF
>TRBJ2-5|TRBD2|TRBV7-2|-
TGTGCCAGCAGCTTAGAGCCCATAGCGGGAGATTTTGGGACCCAGTACTTC
CASSLEPIAGDFGTQYF
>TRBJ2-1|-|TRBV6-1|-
TGTGCCAGCAGTCAGGGGAGGGTTAATGAGCAGTTCTTC
CASSQGRVNEQFF
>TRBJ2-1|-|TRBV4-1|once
TGCGCCAGCAGCCCCCCTTATAAATTCAGGGGACCTCTCCCTTACAATGAGCAGTTCTTC
CASSPPYKFRGPLPYNEQFF
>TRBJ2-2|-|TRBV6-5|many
TGTGCCAGCAGTTACTCGAGGGACACCGGGGAGCTGTTTTTT
CASSYSRDTGELFF
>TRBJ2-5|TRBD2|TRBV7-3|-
TGTGCCAGCAGCTTAACATTGCGGGGGGGGGGGGGGGACAATGAGCAGTACTTC
CASSLTLRGGGGDNEQYF
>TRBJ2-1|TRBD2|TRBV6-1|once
TGTGCCAGCAGGACAGCGGGGGGGAAGGGTGAGCAGTTCTTC
CASRTAGGKGEQFF
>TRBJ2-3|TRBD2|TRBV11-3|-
TGTGCCAGCAGCGGTAGAAAACTAGCGGGAGTCCCAGATACGCAGTATTTT
CASSGRKLAGVPDTQYF
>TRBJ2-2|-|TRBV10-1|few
TGCGCCAGCAGTGAGACAACTTACGCGAACACCGGGGAGCTGTTTTTT
CASSETTYANTGELFF
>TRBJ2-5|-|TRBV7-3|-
TGTGCCAGCAGCGACCGGGACCAAGAGACCCAGTACTTC
CASSDRDQETQYF
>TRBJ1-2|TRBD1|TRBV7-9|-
TGTGCCAGCAGCTCGGGGGACAGGGTGTTAAGCAAGGATAGCTATGGCTACACCTTC
CASSSGDRVLSKDSYGYTF
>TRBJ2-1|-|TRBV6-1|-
TGTGCCAGCAGTGAAAATGTCGCTGGGTTCTTC
CASSENVAGFF
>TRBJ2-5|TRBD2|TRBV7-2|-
TGTGCCAGCAGCTTAGGGGCACTAGCGGAAGAGACCCAGTACTTC
CASSLGALAEETQYF
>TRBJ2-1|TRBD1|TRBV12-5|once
TGTGCTAGTGGTTTGGCCACAGGGGCGTCCTACAATGAGCAGTTCTTC
CASGLATGASYNEQFF
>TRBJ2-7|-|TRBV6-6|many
TGTGCCAGCAGTTACTCTGCCGGCCCACCCTCCTACGAGCAGTACTTC
CASSYSAGPPSYEQYF
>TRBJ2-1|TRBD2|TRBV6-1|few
TGTGCCAGCAGTCCCAGCGGGGGGAACTCCTACAATGAGCAGTTCTTC
CASSPSGGNSYNEQFF
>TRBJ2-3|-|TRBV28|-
TGTGCCAGCAGTCCCCCCGTGCGGAATACGCAGTATTTT
CASSPPVRNTQYF
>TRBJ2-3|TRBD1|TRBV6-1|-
TGTGCCAGCAGTTTCACGGGACAGATCACAGATACGCAGTATTTT
CASSFTGQITDTQYF
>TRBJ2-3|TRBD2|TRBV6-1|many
TGTGCCAGCAGTTATCAGGCGGGAGTACCGCAGTATTTT
CASSYQAGVPQYF
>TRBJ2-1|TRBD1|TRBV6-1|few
TGTGCCAGCCAACCGGGACAGGGTGGCAATGAGCAGTTCTTC
CASQPGQGGNEQFF
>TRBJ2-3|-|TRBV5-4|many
TGTGCCAGCAGCCCCCCCCCGGGGGTGACAGATACGCAGTATTTT
CASSPPPGVTDTQYF
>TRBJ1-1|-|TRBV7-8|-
TGTGCCAGCAGCTTACGCGCAGGGTCGACTGCCGCACCCTCTGAAGCTTTCTTT
CASSLRAGSTAAPSEAFF
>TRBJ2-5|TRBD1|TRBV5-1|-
TGCGCCAGCAGCTTGGGGAACGGACAGGCGGAGACCCAGTACTTC
CASSLGNGQAETQYF
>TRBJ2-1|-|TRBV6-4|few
TGTGCCAGCAGTGACTCGTCCCTCGGGGACCACAATGAGCAGTTCTTC
CASSDSSLGDHNEQFF
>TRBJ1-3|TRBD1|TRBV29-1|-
TGCAGCGTCACCGGGACAGGAGACTACTCTGGAAACACCATATATTTT
CSVTGTGDYSGNTIYF
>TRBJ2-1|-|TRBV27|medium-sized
TGTGCCAGCAACCCTAGCTCCGGAGTTCCCTCCTACGAGCAGTTCTTC
CASNPSSGVPSYEQFF
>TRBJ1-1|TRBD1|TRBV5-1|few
TGCGCCAGCAGCCCCGGGACAGAAAGTCTGAACACTGAAGCTTTCTTT
CASSPGTESLNTEAFF
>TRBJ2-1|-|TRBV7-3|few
TGTGCCAGCAGACGAGTACCTGAGCAGTTCTTC
CASRRVPEQFF
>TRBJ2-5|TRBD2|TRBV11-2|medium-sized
TGTGCCAGCAGTACTAGCGGGAGGAGAGAGACCCAGTACTTC
CASSTSGRRETQYF
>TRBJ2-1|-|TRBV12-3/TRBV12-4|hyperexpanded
TGTGCCAGCAGGGGGTCCGGGGGAGGAGATGAGCAGTTCTTC
CASRGSGGGDEQFF
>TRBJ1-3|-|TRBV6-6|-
TGTGCCAGCCTCTGGGTTGGCGGAAACACCATATATTTT
CASLWVGGNTIYF
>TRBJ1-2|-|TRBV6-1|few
TGTGCCAGCAGTGCCGGGACCACCGGTGGCTACACCTTC
CASSAGTTGGYTF
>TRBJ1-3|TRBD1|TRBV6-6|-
TGTGCCAGCAGGTCGACAGGGGAATGGGGAAACACCATATATTTT
CASRSTGEWGNTIYF
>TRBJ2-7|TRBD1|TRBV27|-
TGTGCCAGCAGTGCCCGGGACAGCTTCTCCTACGAGCAGTACTTC
CASSARDSFSYEQYF
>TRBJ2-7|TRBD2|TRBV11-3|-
TGTGCCAGCAGCTCCGCAAACGGACTAGCGGGAGGCTACGAGCAGTACTTC
CASSSANGLAGGYEQYF
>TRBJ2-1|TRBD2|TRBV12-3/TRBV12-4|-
TGTGCCAGCAATTCCCCGGGACTACCTTATGAGCAGTTCTTC
CASNSPGLPYEQFF
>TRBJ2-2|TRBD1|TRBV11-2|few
TGTGCCAGCAGCTTAGACCAGGGGGCGAACACCGGGGAGCTGTTTTTT
CASSLDQGANTGELFF
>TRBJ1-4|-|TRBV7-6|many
TGTGCCAGCAGCGCGAAGGGGGGAGCGGAACCTGAAAAACTGTTTTTT
CASSAKGGAEPEKLFF
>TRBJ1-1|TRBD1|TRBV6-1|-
TGTGCCAGCAGTCTCGACAGGGGGCGAGGTTTGGGAGCTTTCTTT
CASSLDRGRGLGAFF
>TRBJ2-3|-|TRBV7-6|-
TGTGCCAGCAGCTTAAGTCCCCCCGATACGCAGTATTTT
CASSLSPPDTQYF
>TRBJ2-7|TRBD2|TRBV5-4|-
TGTGCCAGCAGCTTGGTGATAGCGGGAGCCGAGCAGTACTTC
CASSLVIAGAEQYF
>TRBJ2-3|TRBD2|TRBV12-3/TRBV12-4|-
TGTGCCAGCACCCTGACTAGCGGGAGGGAGGATACGCAGTATTTT
CASTLTSGREDTQYF
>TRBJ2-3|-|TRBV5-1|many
TGCGCCAGCATCTCTGGGGAGTACGGCACAGATACGCAGTATTTT
CASISGEYGTDTQYF
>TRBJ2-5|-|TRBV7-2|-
TGTGCCAGCAGCTTAACCACGAACAATGAGCAGTACTTC
CASSLTTNNEQYF